This T cell receptor beta chain was sequenced in a study of cytomegalovirus exposure and HLA in healthy donors. About the research overall: A prior analysis found 117 million unique TCR beta sequences from about 179 million T cells. Points from the study as a whole: Most likely, a cluster of highly shared sequence variants arose as a sequencing artifact. Overall, approximately 150 TCR beta chains were annotated as cytomegalovirus-associated. Most of the TCR beta V segments (in an earlier analysis) were productive either about 90% or about 30% of the time.

Germline V gives CDR1 GTSNPN, CDR2 SVGIG (reference sequence). CDR3 length equals 19 residues. The germline V and J ends were trimmed by 5 bases and 3 bases, with 32 bases remaining between them. With regard to this clone: What it binds is unknown.

13 Jbeta primers and 60 Vbeta primers were used for the PCR. TCRdb's table, derived via immunoSEQ multiplex PCR, lists solely in-frame clones and lacks some. The specimen's table records approximately 200,000 clones. The sequencing sample was made of PBMCs. The chain employs TRBV30 and TRBJ2-7; D is perhaps TRBD1 (6 bases). The receptor was isolated from a boy younger than 18 in good health and CMV-seronegative. CDR3 in DNA: TGTGCCTGGCGCCAAACAGCACCCAGGTATGGGGGCACCTACTACGAGCAGTACTTC. This encodes CAWRQTAPRYGGTYYEQYF.